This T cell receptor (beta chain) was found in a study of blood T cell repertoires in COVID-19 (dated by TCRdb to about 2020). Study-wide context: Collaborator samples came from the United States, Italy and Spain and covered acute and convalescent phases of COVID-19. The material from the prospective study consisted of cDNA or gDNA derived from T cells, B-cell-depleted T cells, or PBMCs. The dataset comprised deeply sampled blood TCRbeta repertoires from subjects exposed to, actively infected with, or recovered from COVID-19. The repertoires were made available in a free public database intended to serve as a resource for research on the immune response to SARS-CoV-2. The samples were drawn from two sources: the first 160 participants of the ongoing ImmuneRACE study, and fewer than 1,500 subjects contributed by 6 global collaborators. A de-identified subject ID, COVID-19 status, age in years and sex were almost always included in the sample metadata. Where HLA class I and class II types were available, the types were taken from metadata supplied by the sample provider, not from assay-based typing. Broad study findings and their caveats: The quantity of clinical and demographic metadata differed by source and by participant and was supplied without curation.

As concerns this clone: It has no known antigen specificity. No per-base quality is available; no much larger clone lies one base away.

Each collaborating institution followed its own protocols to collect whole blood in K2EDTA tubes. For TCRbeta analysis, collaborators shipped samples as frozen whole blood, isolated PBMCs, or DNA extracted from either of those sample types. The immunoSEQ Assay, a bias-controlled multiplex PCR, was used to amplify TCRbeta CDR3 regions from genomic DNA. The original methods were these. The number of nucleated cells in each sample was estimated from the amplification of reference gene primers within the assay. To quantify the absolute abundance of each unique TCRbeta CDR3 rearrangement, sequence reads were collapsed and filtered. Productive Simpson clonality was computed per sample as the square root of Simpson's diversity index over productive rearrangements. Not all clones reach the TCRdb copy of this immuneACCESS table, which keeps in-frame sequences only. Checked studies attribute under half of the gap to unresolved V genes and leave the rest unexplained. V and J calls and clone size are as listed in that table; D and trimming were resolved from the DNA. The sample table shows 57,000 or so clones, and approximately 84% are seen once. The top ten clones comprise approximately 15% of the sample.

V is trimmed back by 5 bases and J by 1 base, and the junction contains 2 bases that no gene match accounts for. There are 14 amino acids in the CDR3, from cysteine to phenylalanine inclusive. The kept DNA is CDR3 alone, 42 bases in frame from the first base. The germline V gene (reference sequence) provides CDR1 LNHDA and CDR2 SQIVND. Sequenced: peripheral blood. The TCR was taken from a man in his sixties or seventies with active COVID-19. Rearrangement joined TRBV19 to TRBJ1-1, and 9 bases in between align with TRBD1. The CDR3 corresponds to CASSGQGTNTEAFF. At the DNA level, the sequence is TGTGCCAGTAGTGGACAGGGGACGAACACTGAAGCTTTCTTT. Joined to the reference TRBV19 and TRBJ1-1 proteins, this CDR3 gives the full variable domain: DGGITQSPKYLFRKEGQNVTLSCEQNLNHDAMYWYRQDPGQGLRLIYYSQIVNDFQKGDIAEGYSVSREKKESFPLTVTSAQKNPTAFYLCASSGQGTNTEAFFGQGTRLTVV.